This TCR beta chain was found in a study of response to subunit inactivated influenza vaccine. Study-level results: Seasonal influenza vaccination, on each occasion, was suggested by the authors to recruit few new T cells.

V dropped 0 bases and J dropped 2 bases, with 11 bases sitting between them. CDR1 DFQATT and CDR2 SNEGSKA come from the germline V gene (reference sequence). CDR3 length: 15 residues. Using its own MiXCR run on the RT-PCR reads, TCRdb lists one record per CDR3 protein. Of hundreds of thousands of distinct CDR3 sequences listed, around 8% are singletons. This clonotype was counted many times. Its specificity is not known. The specimen comprised PBMCs from blood, sampled around 25 months after vaccination. The chain uses TRBV20-1 and TRBJ2-1, with unresolved D. The TCR comes from a man between 50 and 75 years old who received an inactivated influenza vaccine. In DNA, the CDR3 is TGCAGTGCTAGAGATACGAAGAGCGCCTACAATGAGCAGTTCTTC. This sequence encodes CSARDTKSAYNEQFF.